This T cell receptor beta chain was found in a study of prognosis after radiotherapy for stage I lung cancer. Study-wide context: Each patient with non-small cell lung cancer was deemed medically inoperable. Median age was about 74 years (about 53 to 90) among about 12 men and 6 or 7 women.

On two occasions, one at each of two time points, 5.5 to 6.5 milliliters of peripheral blood were drawn. Genomic DNA served as the source from which two-round multiplex PCR generated TCR beta CDR3 amplicons. First-round PCR used primers specific to each TRBV and TRBJ gene. TCRdb reprocessed the multiplex PCR reads via MiXCR and lists one record per CDR3 protein. The sample lists about 14,000 distinct CDR3 sequences; 55% to 70% were seen once. Germline V gene lookup returns CDR1 MGHRA and CDR2 YSYEKL. The CDR3 runs 16 residues. The V and J ends lost 0 bases and 0 bases respectively, with 9 bases between them. This clonotype has only one observation.

Sequencing was performed on PBMCs, taken before or after stereotactic body radiation therapy (not recorded which). The TCR was taken from a donor of 50 years or more with non-small cell lung cancer. V is TRBV4-1 and J is TRBJ1-5; D remains ambiguous. The CDR3 sequence: CASSQDRLNSNQPQHF. The CDR3 DNA reads as TGCGCCAGCAGCCAAGATCGATTGAATAGCAATCAGCCCCAGCATTTT.